A single sample is the source of the 30 T cell receptor beta chains below, sequenced in a study of T cells in Graves' hyperthyroidism and ophthalmopathy. Researchers amplified the TCR beta CDR3 regions from RNA transcripts. The HTBI set primed first-round TCR CDR3 RT-PCR. TCRdb reprocessed the multiplex PCR reads with MiXCR, giving one entry per CDR3 protein. The profile shows over 700,000 distinct CDR3 sequences, over 35% of them singletons. Sequencing was carried out using blood. The receptors stem from a young man with Graves' hyperthyroidism.

The sample holds a few counts of this clonotype. This chain links TRBV5-6 with TRBJ1-4; 7 nucleotides align to TRBD1. Germline trimming cut 2 bases from V and 8 bases from J; bases unmatched to any gene: 9. From germline, CDR1 is SGHDT and CDR2 YYEEEE. CDR3 length: 15 residues. This CDR3 reads CASSLWNRGGEKLFF. In DNA, the CDR3 is TGTGCCAGCAGCTTATGGAACAGGGGAGGGGAAAAACTGTTTTTT. The full variable domain, with the rest looked up from reference TRBV5-6 and TRBJ1-4, is DAGVTQSPTHLIKTRGQQVTLRCSPKSGHDTVSWYQQALGQGPQFIFQYYEEEERQRGNFPDRFSGHQFPNYSSELNVNALLLGDSALYLCASSLWNRGGEKLFFGSGTQLSVL.

This sequence joins TRBV4-2 and TRBJ2-5; D ambiguous. Trimming removed 1 base from V and 1 base from J, with 16 bases in between. CDR3 length: 17 amino acids. Germline V gene lookup returns CDR1 LGHNA and CDR2 YNFKEQ. CDR3 region: CASSQGSQHLFQETQYF. The CDR3 DNA follows: TGTGCCAGCAGCCAAGGGTCACAGCATCTATTCCAAGAGACCCAGTACTTC.

This clonotype showed up just a few times. The V call is TRBV20-1, the J call TRBJ2-7, with D unresolved. The germline V gene encodes CDR1 DFQATT and CDR2 SNEGSKA (reference sequence). Trimming removed 4 bases at V and 3 bases at J, with 7 bases between. The CDR3 has 11 residues. Here the CDR3 DNA reads TGCAGTGCTACACGTAACTACGAGCAGTACTTC. Protein sequence: CSATRNYEQYF.

This clonotype was counted ten times or more. V usage is TRBV7-6 and J usage is TRBJ2-2; 8 nucleotides agree with TRBD1. After removal of 3 bases from V and 12 bases from J, the junction contained 6 bases not matched to a gene. This CDR3 is 13 amino acids long. CDR1 is SGHVS, CDR2 FNYEAQ, per germline. CDR3 bases: TGTGCCAGCAGCTTGGCAGGGGGCGCCAAGCTGTTTTTT. It is translated as CASSLAGGAKLFF.

This clonotype was seen at least ten times. The chain uses TRBV19 and TRBJ1-1, with D maybe TRBD1 (5 bases). This CDR3 is built from 13 residues. Trimming removed 5 bases from V and 3 bases from J, with 10 bases in between. CDR1 and CDR2 from the germline V gene are LNHDA and SQIVND (reference sequence). The CDR3 here is CASSRQLYTEAFF. CDR3 nucleotide sequence: TGTGCCAGTAGTCGACAGCTATACACTGAAGCTTTCTTT.

The chain joins TRBV12-3 or TRBV12-4 to TRBJ1-6, with 7 bases identical to TRBD1. This CDR3 comprises 13 residues. J was trimmed by 13 bases and V by 7 bases; bases with no gene match: 10. The CDR3 DNA is TGTGCCAGCACCGACAGGGACAATCAGCCCCTCCACTTT. Translation gives CASTDRDNQPLHF.

This chain connects TRBV7-9 to TRBJ2-5, with 11 bases fitting TRBD1. With V trimmed by 6 bases and J by 4 bases, 7 bases remained unmatched. The CDR3 totals 15 residues. CDR1 SEHNR and CDR2 FQNEAQ come from the germline V gene (reference sequence). The CDR3 region is CASSPTGTGGETQYF. The CDR3 nucleotides are TGTGCCAGCAGTCCTACCGGGACAGGGGGAGAGACCCAGTACTTC.

Worth noting for this clonotype: This may be a read error: a much more frequent sequence differs by one nucleotide. The chain is built from TRBV5-1 and TRBJ1-1; D perhaps matches TRBD1 (5 bases). CDR3 length: 14 amino acids. Germline-derived CDR1 and CDR2 are SGHRS and YFSETQ. CDR3 DNA sequence: TGCGCCAGCAGCTACATCACCCAGGGCACTAAAGCTTTCTTT. Encoded protein: CASSYITQGTKAFF.

This rearrangement joins TRBV7-2 to TRBJ2-3; D unclear. The germline CDR1 and CDR2 sequences are SGHTA and FQGNSA. Trimming left V 5 bases short and J 6 bases short, with 9 bases between. This CDR3 contains 12 residues. The CDR3 nucleotides read TGTGCCAGCAGCACCCTTCAGGATACGCAGTATTTT. Its translation: CASSTLQDTQYF.

This clonotype showed up just a few times. The genes are TRBV12-3 or TRBV12-4 and TRBJ1-1; tentatively, D is TRBD1 (5 bases). The CDR3 extends over 13 amino acids. V was pared by 6 bases and J by 4 bases, with 12 bases between. CDR3 sequence: CASRRGRSTEAFF. In DNA form, the CDR3 reads TGTGCCAGCAGGCGGGGCCGGTCCACTGAAGCTTTCTTT.

Ten or more counts support this clonotype. The chain employs TRBV29-1 and TRBJ1-1; D is unclear. Trimming took off 4 bases at V and 4 bases at J, with 10 bases between the two ends. Per germline, CDR1 SQVTM and CDR2 ANQGSEA. CDR3 size: 12 residues. CDR3 nucleotides: TGCAGCGTTGTAGCGACGGCCACTGAAGCTTTCTTT. As protein: CSVVATATEAFF.

In its sample, this clonotype was seen many times. The CDR3 DNA sequence: TGCAGCGTTAGTCAGTACACTGAAGCTTTCTTT. Its protein is CSVSQYTEAFF. This sequence joins TRBV29-1 and TRBJ1-1; D ambiguous. Germline V gene data show CDR1 as SQVTM and CDR2 as ANQGSEA. Trimming took 5 bases from V and 3 from J, leaving 7 bases between them. This CDR3 has 11 amino acids.

This clonotype was picked up a small number of times. One junction end does not reproduce the germline sequence, and a read error may be involved. The V call is TRBV4-2, the J call TRBJ1-3; TRBD1 agrees at 7 bases. This CDR3 comprises 11 residues. Germline V gives CDR1 LGHNA, CDR2 YNFKEQ. CDR3 sequence: CASSQRGTVSF. The CDR3 coding sequence is TGTGCCAGCTCCCAACGGGGGACAGTATCCTTT.

This chain links TRBV5-8 with TRBJ2-2; unclear D gene. The CDR3 has 16 residues. V gave up 0 bases and J gave up 0 bases, with 9 bases separating them. Germline CDR1 is SGHTS and CDR2 is YDEGEE. CDR3 in amino acids: CASSLALAANTGELFF. The DNA for the CDR3 is TGTGCCAGCAGCTTGGCCTTGGCGGCGAACACCGGGGAGCTGTTTTTT.

V and J are TRBV25-1 and TRBJ1-6, with TRBD1 as a possible D gene (6 bases). CDR1 and CDR2 from the germline V gene are MGHDK and SYGVNS. The CDR3 is 13 residues long. V was cut by 5 bases and J by 13 bases, with 15 bases left in between. CDR3 residues: CASSHLQGHPLHF. The CDR3 coding sequence is TGTGCCAGCAGTCACTTACAGGGTCACCCCCTCCACTTT.

This chain joins TRBV10-3 and TRBJ1-5; no clear D. Germline assignment: CDR1 ENHRY and CDR2 SYGVKD. Trimming shortened V by 10 bases and J by 6 bases, and 22 bases separated the two germline ends. There are 15 residues in the CDR3. The CDR3 DNA reads TGTGCCAGCAGCTTATTAGGCCAGGTCGGTCAGCCCCAGCATTTT. Protein product: CASSLLGQVGQPQHF.

Of note for this clonotype: A much larger clone lies a single base off, so this may be a read error. The chain has TRBV7-9 and TRBJ2-5; D is unclear. This CDR3 region has 13 residues. Looked up from germline, CDR1 is SEHNR and CDR2 is FQNEAQ (reference sequence). V was clipped by 10 bases and J by 2 bases, with 14 bases between them. The chain's CDR3 is CAITALSQETQYF. CDR3 nucleotides: TGTGCCATCACCGCTTTAAGTCAAGAGACCCAGTACTTC.

This clonotype has a handful of counts. The chain couples TRBV2 to TRBJ1-1, with 7 bases that match TRBD1. Trimming cost V 6 bases and J 3 bases; bases outside gene matches: 10. Germline V gene data show CDR1 as SNHLY and CDR2 as FYNNEI. This CDR3 is built from 15 residues. This CDR3 is CASSASGTVYTEAFF. As DNA, the CDR3 is TGTGCCAGCAGCGCCTCCGGGACAGTATACACTGAAGCTTTCTTT. Drawing the rest from reference TRBV2 and TRBJ1-1, the complete variable domain is EPEVTQTPSHQVTQMGQEVILRCVPISNHLYFYWYRQILGQKVEFLVSFYNNEISEKSEIFDDQFSVERPDGSNFTLKIRSTKLEDSAMYFCASSASGTVYTEAFFGQGTRLTVV.

At least ten counts were recorded for this clonotype. The V call is TRBV24-1, the J call TRBJ2-5; D is undetermined. The CDR3 is made up of 15 amino acids. The V end lost 4 bases, the J end lost 0 bases, and 11 bases lay between the germline ends. Germline V CDR1 and CDR2: KGHDR, SFDVKD. The CDR3 DNA reads as TGTGCCACCAGTGACTCCCGACGGAACCAAGAGACCCAGTACTTC. Translation gives CATSDSRRNQETQYF.

The sample holds a few counts of this clonotype. The rearrangement joins TRBV4-1 to TRBJ2-7; maybe TRBD2 (6 bases). This CDR3 spans 13 amino acids. V lost 4 bases, J lost 4 bases, and 11 bases lay in between. The V gene's germline CDR1 is MGHRA and CDR2 YSYEKL. CDR3 bases: TGCGCCAGCAGCCGGGACTTGTTGTACGAGCAGTACTTC. Protein sequence: CASSRDLLYEQYF.

There are a few counts of this clonotype. V is TRBV20-1 and J is TRBJ1-3; 7 nucleotides agree with TRBD1. The CDR3 has 14 residues. The junction had 5 bases not matched to a gene; V was cut back by 2 bases and J by 4 bases. Germline loops: CDR1 DFQATT, CDR2 SNEGSKA (reference sequence). The CDR3 reads CSARSETGGNTIYF. The CDR3 DNA sequence: TGCAGTGCTAGAAGCGAGACAGGGGGAAACACCATATATTTT.

This clonotype showed up many times. The J gene is TRBJ2-5, the V gene TRBV20-1; D remains unclear. V lost 3 bases and J 5 bases, leaving 7 bases between the germline ends. The CDR3 has 11 residues. CDR1 and CDR2 from the germline V gene are DFQATT and SNEGSKA (reference sequence). CDR3 sequence (DNA): TGCAGTGCTAGTACATGGGAGACCCAGTACTTC. Translated: CSASTWETQYF.

The J gene is TRBJ2-7, the V gene TRBV20-1; D ambiguous. The CDR3 contains 12 residues. The germline CDR1 and CDR2 sequences are DFQATT and SNEGSKA (reference sequence). V was pared by 3 bases and J by 0 bases, with 6 bases between. The CDR3 DNA reads TGCAGTGCTAGCGGTTACTCCTACGAGCAGTACTTC. This codes for CSASGYSYEQYF.

The chain recombines TRBV15 with TRBJ1-1, with D possibly TRBD1 on 5 matching bases. Between the trimmed V and J ends, which lost 3 bases and 1 base, there was a span of 12 bases. This CDR3 contains 15 residues. Germline assignment: CDR1 LNHNV and CDR2 YYDKDF (reference sequence). The CDR3 DNA reads as TGTGCCACCAGCAGGCAGGGAGGGTGGAACACTGAAGCTTTCTTT. This codes for CATSRQGGWNTEAFF.

In its sample, this clonotype was seen a few times. The chain recombines TRBV29-1 with TRBJ1-5; D call uncertain. Germline loops: CDR1 SQVTM, CDR2 ANQGSEA. The CDR3 extends over 13 amino acids. Trimming stripped 4 bases from V and 1 base from J, with 8 bases between. CDR3 in DNA: TGCAGCGTTGCTTGGGCAAGCAATCAGCCCCAGCATTTT. It encodes CSVAWASNQPQHF.

This sequence joins TRBV11-2 and TRBJ2-5; 12 bases map to TRBD2. Losses at the gene ends were 1 base for V and 5 bases for J; bases not matched to a gene: 5. The CDR3 extends over 16 amino acids. Germline CDR1 is SGHAT and CDR2 is FQNNGV. The CDR3 DNA reads as TGTGCCAGCAGCTTAGTGCTAGCGGGGGGGTATGAGACCCAGTACTTC. Translated, it gives CASSLVLAGGYETQYF.

This clonotype was detected many times. The CDR3 DNA follows: TGTGCCAGTACAACGCCTAATCAGCCCCAGCATTTT. The encoded protein is CASTTPNQPQHF. The rearrangement links TRBV19 to TRBJ1-5; D gene unclear. Germline V CDR1 and CDR2: LNHDA, SQIVND (reference sequence). This CDR3 is 12 amino acids long. The V and J ends lost 7 bases and 4 bases respectively, with 8 bases between them. The entire variable domain, with the rest obtained from reference TRBV19 and TRBJ1-5, is as follows: DGGITQSPKYLFRKEGQNVTLSCEQNLNHDAMYWYRQDPGQGLRLIYYSQIVNDFQKGDIAEGYSVSREKKESFPLTVTSAQKNPTAFYLCASTTPNQPQHFGDGTRLSIL.

On this clonotype: This could be a read error, since a much larger clone is one nucleotide away. The rearrangement joins TRBV2 to TRBJ2-7; no definite D call. The germline V and J ends were trimmed by 8 bases and 3 bases, with 8 bases remaining between them. Germline lookup yields CDR1 SNHLY and CDR2 FYNNEI. The CDR3 has 11 residues. The CDR3: CASGENYEQYF. CDR3 nucleotide sequence: TGTGCCAGCGGCGAGAACTACGAGCAGTACTTC.

This clonotype appeared a few times. The J gene is TRBJ1-1, the V gene TRBV9; D not resolved. The germline gives CDR1 SGDLS, CDR2 YYNGEE. Trimming removed 0 bases from V and 1 base from J, with 13 bases in between. The CDR3 loop spans 16 amino acids. CDR3 protein: CASSVANNRPNTEAFF. Written as DNA, the CDR3 is TGTGCCAGCAGCGTAGCTAATAACAGACCGAACACTGAAGCTTTCTTT.

The chain couples TRBV27 to TRBJ2-7; 9 bases agree with TRBD1. The CDR3 has 14 amino acids. The V and J ends lost 6 bases and 2 bases, in that order; junction bases with no gene match: 5. Per germline, CDR1 MNHEY and CDR2 SMNVEV (reference sequence). The CDR3 loop reads CASSYRGRTYEQYF. In nucleotides, the CDR3 is TGTGCCAGCAGCTACAGGGGGCGCACCTACGAGCAGTACTTC.